This entry concerns a single T cell receptor beta chain. Its specificity is unknown. The sample comes from a study of cytomegalovirus exposure and HLA in healthy donors. In the study overall: The study placed approximately 81% of its 398 genotyped donors in the Caucasian-associated ancestry cluster. Whole-study results and caveats: Highest at DRB1 and lowest at HLA-C, TCR association rates differed among HLA loci in a later analysis.

This PCR relied on a set of 60 Vbeta primers and 13 Jbeta primers. Produced via immunoSEQ multiplex PCR; TCRdb's table is partial and in-frame only. Here the sample spans about 110,000 clones, over 60% being singletons. Trimming removed 7 bases at V and 3 bases at J, with 24 bases between. The CDR3 sequence is 17 residues long. The germline gives CDR1 SGHVS, CDR2 FQNEAQ. Sequenced material: PBMCs. The V call is TRBV7-8, the J call TRBJ2-5, with D tentatively TRBD2 (5 bases). The sequence came from a man under 40 in good health and CMV-seropositive. CDR3 region: CASILSRWRPVEETQYF. In nucleotides, the CDR3 is TGTGCCAGCATCCTTTCGAGGTGGAGGCCCGTTGAAGAGACCCAGTACTTC.